The T cell receptor (beta chain) described here comes from a study of T cells in Graves' hyperthyroidism and ophthalmopathy (dated by TCRdb to about 2019). For context, the study as a whole: Peripheral blood samples were taken at the time of initial diagnosis, prior to any treatment. To identify TCR V-J signatures that set the groups apart, the researchers used a discovery cohort of roughly 100 patients, made up of around 40 with Graves' ophthalmopathy and 57 with stable Graves' hyperthyroidism. An independent validation cohort of around 20 hyperthyroidism patients and more than 15 patients who later progressed to ophthalmopathy tested prospective prediction of ophthalmopathy. The roughly 94 discovery patients were randomly divided into training and test sets at a 7:3 ratio. The study also compared thyroid tissue and blood T-cell repertoires from more than five Graves' hyperthyroidism patients. Once sampling was done, hyperthyroidism patients were given methimazole at a starting dose of 30 mg daily, whereas ophthalmopathy patients were given high-dose intravenous methylprednisolone. TCR Vbeta CDR3 sequencing of 120 to 150 peripheral blood samples (43 ophthalmopathy, over 70 hyperthyroidism and 17 progressor patients) is reported in the paper. Results and caveats for the whole study, not just this receptor: Ophthalmopathy was separated from stable hyperthyroidism by a 13 V-J signature model, with approximately 90% sensitivity and 81% to 82% specificity obtained in cross-validation and 80%/75% obtained in testing. In validation, progression to ophthalmopathy was predicted by the model with nearly 71% sensitivity and 72% to 80% specificity, a median of approximately 7.1 months before onset. Sample size was not statistically predetermined, and investigators were not blinded to group allocation. Blood samples also contained most of the expanded thyroid clonotypes (frequency above 0.001), which suggests that blood repertoires may reflect thyroid immune responses.

To note about this clonotype: Its antigen is currently not known. A much larger clone lies a single base off, so this may be a read error.

Hyperthyroidism patients were aged 18 to 65 years and newly diagnosed, with disease duration of less than 2 months. The study excluded patients with uncontrolled infections, other autoimmune diseases, pregnancy or lactation. Diagnoses relied on clinical symptoms, serum thyroxine and TRAb, thyroid ultrasound and orbital computed tomography. Blood from progressor patients was collected at the time of first diagnosis with hyperthyroidism, before any ophthalmopathy symptoms had appeared. PBMCs were separated from 10 ml of fresh peripheral blood using Ficoll-Paque density gradient centrifugation. Patients classed as progressors first received a Graves' hyperthyroidism diagnosis and then went on to develop ophthalmopathy during follow-up. Trizol reagent was used to extract total RNA, and RNA quality was then checked on an Agilent 2100 Bioanalyzer. The TCR beta CDR3 regions were amplified from the RNA transcripts. A first-round RT-PCR of the TCR CDR3 used the HTBI primer set with the Qiagen OneStep RT-PCR kit. Libraries were constructed in a second round of multiplex PCR, after which size selection and purification were performed. Sequencing of the libraries was done on an Illumina HiSeq2000 using paired-end 100 bp reads. In the source study's methods: Raw data were processed with SOAPnuke, discarding reads with adapters, uncalled bases, mean Phred below 15, or no exact constant-primer or identifier match. COPE v1.2.5 was used to merge high-quality paired reads, and clonotypes were defined as unique nucleotide sequences. MiTCR v1.1 was used to align the clonotypes against IMGT TRBV, TRBD and TRBJ reference segments. The analysis included only V-J combinations with a frequency above 0.0001, which together covered 99% to 99.2% of the repertoires. The TCS score was defined as F50 (clonal expansion) divided by E x V (chaos), with BLOSUM62-based TCRdist calculated between CDR3 peptides within each V-J. Welch's t-statistics and random forest reduced several hundred V-J features to about 13, which were used in a naive Bayes classifier (R e1071). The public reads were run again by TCRdb, first through fastp at Q25 and then through MiXCR, and only productive beta chains were kept. When rows share a CDR3 protein, they turn into one entry using the most common DNA and genes. The V and J calls, along with clone size, are taken from TCRdb and not from the paper's own processing. Here the sample has 250,000 to 300,000 distinct CDR3 sequences; less than 15% occur a single time. The ten most abundant clones make up 13% of the sample.

As encoded in the germline V gene (reference sequence), CDR1 is LNHNV while CDR2 is YYDKDF. There are 14 amino acids in the CDR3, from cysteine to phenylalanine inclusive. Solely the CDR3 DNA is kept, with 42 bases framed from the first base. Trimming costs V 2 bases and J 1 base, and their ends lie 8 bases apart. Material: blood. This chain joins TRBV15 to TRBJ1-1; no D gene can be assigned with confidence. This receptor was obtained from a woman in her forties with Graves' hyperthyroidism that later progressed to Graves' ophthalmopathy. The CDR3 region has the sequence CATSRCGRNTEAFF. The nucleotide sequence reads as follows: TGTGCCACCAGCAGATGTGGCAGGAACACTGAAGCTTTCTTT.